The subject of this entry is one T cell receptor beta chain. What it recognizes is unknown. Germline-derived CDR1 and CDR2 are GTSNPN and SVGIG (reference sequence). Trimming shortened V by 3 bases and J by 5 bases, and 10 bases separated the two germline ends. This CDR3 spans 12 amino acids. The entry originates in a study of cytomegalovirus exposure and HLA in healthy donors. The PCR employed 60 Vbeta primers together with 13 Jbeta primers. Libraries were prepared by immunoSEQ multiplex PCR; TCRdb keeps only in-frame clonotypes and omits some of them. The repertoire consists of around 110,000 clones, with roughly 80% occurring once and the leading ten covering roughly 22%. Notes on the study in general: In an earlier analysis, about 87% or about 30%: the productive usage of most TCR beta V segments. Reportedly, TCR beta sequences accurately predicted HLA-A and HLA-B alleles in most subjects. V- and J-gene trimming in TCR beta was tied to a missense DCLRE1C variant by an analysis performed later. At a 0.05 false discovery rate, a later analysis found 15,000 to 20,000 TCR beta sequences to be associated with HLA alleles.

This rearrangement joins TRBV30 to TRBJ2-5; D is uncertain. Material for sequencing was PBMCs. The source is a man aged 25-45 years in good health and CMV-seropositive. CDR3 sequence (DNA): TGTGCCTGGAGATACCTCGGGGAGACCCAGTACTTC. It yields the protein CAWRYLGETQYF. Full variable domain (outside the CDR3, taken from reference TRBV30 and TRBJ2-5): SQTIHQWPATLVQPVGSPLSLECTVEGTSNPNLYWYRQAAGRGLQLLFYSVGIGQISSEVPQNLSASRPQDRQFILSSKKLLLSDSGFYLCAWRYLGETQYFGPGTRLLVL.